This record concerns one TCR beta chain sequence. The antigen is undetermined. Some clones are missing from TCRdb's copy, which holds only in-frame ones; the method was immunoSEQ multiplex PCR. This table has 38,000 or so clones, 77% appearing once. This sample was included in a study of CD4 T cells in relation to SARS-CoV-2 and coronaviruses. The study's findings and limits: Roughly 65% of donors had memory CD4+ clonotypes crossrecognizing SARS-CoV-2 and common cold coronavirus spike. No crossreactivity against non-spike viral proteins was tested here.

CD4 enrichment then naive enrichment separated naive from memory CD4+ cells. Fewer than 1.2 x 10^5 naive or memory CD4+ cells were cultured with CEF peptides for roughly eleven days. Germline loops: CDR1 SGHTA, CDR2 FQGNSA. The V gene lost 7 bases and the J gene lost 6 bases, with 11 bases spanning the gap. The CDR3 contains 12 residues. Source material: memory CD4+ T cells from PBMCs, cultured in vitro. The chain links TRBV7-2 to TRBJ2-3; D gene uncertain. This receptor was taken from an adult with COVID-19. CDR3 residues: CASNGMGDTQYF. CDR3 DNA sequence: TGTGCCAGCAACGGAATGGGGGATACGCAGTATTTT.